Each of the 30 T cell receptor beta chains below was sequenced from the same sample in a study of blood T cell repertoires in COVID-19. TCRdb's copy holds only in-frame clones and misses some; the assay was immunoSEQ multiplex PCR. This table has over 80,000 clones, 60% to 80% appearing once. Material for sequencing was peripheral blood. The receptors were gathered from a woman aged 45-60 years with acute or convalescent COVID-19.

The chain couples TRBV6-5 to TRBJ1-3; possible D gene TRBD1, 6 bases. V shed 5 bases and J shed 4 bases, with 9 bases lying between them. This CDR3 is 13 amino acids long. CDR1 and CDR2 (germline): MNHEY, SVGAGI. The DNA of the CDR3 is TGTGCCAGCAGTCAGGGGACGGGAAACACCATATATTTT. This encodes CASSQGTGNTIYF.

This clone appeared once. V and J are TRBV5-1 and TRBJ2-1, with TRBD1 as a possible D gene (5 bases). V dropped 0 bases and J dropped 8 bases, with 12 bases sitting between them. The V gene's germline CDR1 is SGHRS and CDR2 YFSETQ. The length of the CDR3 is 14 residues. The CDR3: CASSLALGEYEQFF. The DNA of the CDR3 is TGCGCCAGCAGCTTGGCTCTAGGGGAATATGAGCAGTTCTTC. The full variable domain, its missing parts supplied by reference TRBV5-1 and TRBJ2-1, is KAGVTQTPRYLIKTRGQQVTLSCSPISGHRSVSWYQQTPGQGLQFLFEYFSETQRNKGNFPGRFSGRQFSNSRSEMNVSTLELGDSALYLCASSLALGEYEQFFGPGTRLTVL.

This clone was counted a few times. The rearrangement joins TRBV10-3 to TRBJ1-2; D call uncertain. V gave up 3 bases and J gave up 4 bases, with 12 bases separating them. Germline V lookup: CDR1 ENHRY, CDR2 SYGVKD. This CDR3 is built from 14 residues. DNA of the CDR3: TGTGCCATCAGTGAAGCAGCAGCGACCTATGGCTACACCTTC. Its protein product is CAISEAAATYGYTF.

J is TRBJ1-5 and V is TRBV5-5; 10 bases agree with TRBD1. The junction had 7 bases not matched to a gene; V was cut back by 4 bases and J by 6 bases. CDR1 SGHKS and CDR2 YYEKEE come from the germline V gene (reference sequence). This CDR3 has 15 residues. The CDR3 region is CASSPTGGAAQPQHF. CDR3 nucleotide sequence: TGTGCCAGCAGCCCGACAGGGGGCGCGGCTCAGCCCCAGCATTTT.

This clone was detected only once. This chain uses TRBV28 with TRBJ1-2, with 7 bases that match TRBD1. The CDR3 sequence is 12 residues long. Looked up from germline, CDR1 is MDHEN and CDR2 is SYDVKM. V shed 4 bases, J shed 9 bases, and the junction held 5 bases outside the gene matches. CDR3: CASSSQGNSYTF. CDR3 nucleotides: TGTGCCAGCAGTTCACAGGGGAATAGCTACACCTTC.

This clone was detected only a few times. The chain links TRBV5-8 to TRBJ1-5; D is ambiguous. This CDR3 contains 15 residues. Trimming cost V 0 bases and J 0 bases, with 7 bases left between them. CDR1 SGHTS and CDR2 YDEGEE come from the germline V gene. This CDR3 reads CASSLDSNSNQPQHF. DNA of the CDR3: TGTGCCAGCAGCTTGGACAGTAATAGCAATCAGCCCCAGCATTTT.

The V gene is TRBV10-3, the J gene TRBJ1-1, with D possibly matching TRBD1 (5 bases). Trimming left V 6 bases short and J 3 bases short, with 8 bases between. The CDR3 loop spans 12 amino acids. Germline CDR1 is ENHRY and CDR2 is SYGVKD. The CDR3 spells CAIRETDTEAFF. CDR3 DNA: TGTGCCATCAGGGAGACAGACACTGAAGCTTTCTTT.

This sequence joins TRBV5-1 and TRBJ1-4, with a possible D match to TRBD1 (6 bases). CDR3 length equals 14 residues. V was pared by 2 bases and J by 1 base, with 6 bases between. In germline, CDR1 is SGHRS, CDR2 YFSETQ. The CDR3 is CASSLQGTNEKLFF. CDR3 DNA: TGCGCCAGCAGCTTACAGGGAACTAATGAAAAACTGTTTTTT.

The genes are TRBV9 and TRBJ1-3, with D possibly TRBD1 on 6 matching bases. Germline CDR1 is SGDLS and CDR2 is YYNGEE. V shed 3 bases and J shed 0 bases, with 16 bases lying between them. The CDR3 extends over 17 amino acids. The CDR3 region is CASSASPRGLSGNTIYF. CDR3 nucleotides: TGTGCCAGCAGCGCGTCTCCCAGGGGCCTCTCTGGAAACACCATATATTTT.

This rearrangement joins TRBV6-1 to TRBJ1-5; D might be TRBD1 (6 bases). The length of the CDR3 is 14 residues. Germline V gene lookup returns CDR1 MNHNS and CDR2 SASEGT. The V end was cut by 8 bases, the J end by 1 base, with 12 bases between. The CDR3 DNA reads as TGTGCCAGCGCCCCCACAGGGAGCAATCAGCCCCAGCATTTT. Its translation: CASAPTGSNQPQHF.

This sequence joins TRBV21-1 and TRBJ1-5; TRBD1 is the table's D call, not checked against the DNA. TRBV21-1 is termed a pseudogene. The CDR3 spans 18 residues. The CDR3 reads CASRGVGVEGLCFQPQHF. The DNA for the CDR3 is TGTGCCAGCAGAGGTGTAGGGGTTGAAGGGCTTTGTTTTCAGCCCCAGCATTTT.

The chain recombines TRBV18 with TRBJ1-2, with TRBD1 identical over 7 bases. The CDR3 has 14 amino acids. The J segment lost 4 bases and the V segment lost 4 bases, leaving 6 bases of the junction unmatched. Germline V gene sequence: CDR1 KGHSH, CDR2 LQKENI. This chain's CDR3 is CASSRDEGAYGYTF. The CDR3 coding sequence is TGTGCCAGCTCACGGGACGAGGGGGCCTATGGCTACACCTTC.

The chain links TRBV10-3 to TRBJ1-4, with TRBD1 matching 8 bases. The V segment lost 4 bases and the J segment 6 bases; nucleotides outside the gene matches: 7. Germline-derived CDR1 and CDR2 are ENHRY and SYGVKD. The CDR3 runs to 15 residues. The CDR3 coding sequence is TGTGCCATCAGTGCCCGGACAGGGCAAGATGAAAAACTGTTTTTT. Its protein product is CAISARTGQDEKLFF.

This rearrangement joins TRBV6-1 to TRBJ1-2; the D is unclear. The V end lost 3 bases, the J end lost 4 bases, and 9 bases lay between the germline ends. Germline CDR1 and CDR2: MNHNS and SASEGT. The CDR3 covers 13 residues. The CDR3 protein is CASSDGRGYGYTF. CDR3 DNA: TGTGCCAGCAGTGATGGCAGAGGCTATGGCTACACCTTC.

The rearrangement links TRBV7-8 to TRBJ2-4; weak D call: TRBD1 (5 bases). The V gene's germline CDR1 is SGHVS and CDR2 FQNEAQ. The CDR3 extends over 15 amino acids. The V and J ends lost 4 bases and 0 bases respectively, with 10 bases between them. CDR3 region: CASSSTELAKNIQYF. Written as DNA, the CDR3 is TGTGCCAGCAGCTCGACAGAGTTAGCCAAAAACATTCAGTACTTC.

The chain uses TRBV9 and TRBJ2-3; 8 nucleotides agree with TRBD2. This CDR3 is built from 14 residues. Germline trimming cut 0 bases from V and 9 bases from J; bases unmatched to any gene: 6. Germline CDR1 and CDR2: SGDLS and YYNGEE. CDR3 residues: CASSVGTSIETQYF. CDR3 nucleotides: TGTGCCAGCAGCGTAGGGACTAGCATCGAGACGCAGTATTTT.

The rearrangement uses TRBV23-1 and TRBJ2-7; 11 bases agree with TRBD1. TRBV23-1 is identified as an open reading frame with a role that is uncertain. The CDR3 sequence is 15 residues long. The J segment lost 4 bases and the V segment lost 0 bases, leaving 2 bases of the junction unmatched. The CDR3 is CASSQSGQGAYEQYF. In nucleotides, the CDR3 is TGCGCCAGCAGTCAATCCGGACAGGGGGCTTACGAGCAGTACTTC.

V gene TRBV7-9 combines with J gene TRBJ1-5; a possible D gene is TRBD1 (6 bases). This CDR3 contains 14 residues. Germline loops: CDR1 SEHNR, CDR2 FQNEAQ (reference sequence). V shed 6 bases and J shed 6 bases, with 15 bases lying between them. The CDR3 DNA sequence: TGTGCCAGCAGTTCAACAGGGCTCGGTCAGCCCCAGCATTTT. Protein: CASSSTGLGQPQHF.

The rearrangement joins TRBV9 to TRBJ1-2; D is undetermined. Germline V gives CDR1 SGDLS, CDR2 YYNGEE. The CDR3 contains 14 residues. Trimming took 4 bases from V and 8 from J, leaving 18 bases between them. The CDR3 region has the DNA TGTGCCAGCAGCCCCGTTGCTGCTCCGAGGGGCTACACCTTC. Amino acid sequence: CASSPVAAPRGYTF.

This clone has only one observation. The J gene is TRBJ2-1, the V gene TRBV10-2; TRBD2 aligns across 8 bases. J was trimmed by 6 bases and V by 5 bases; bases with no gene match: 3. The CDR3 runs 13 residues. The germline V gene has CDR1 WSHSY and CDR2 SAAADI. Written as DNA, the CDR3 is TGCGCCAGCAGTCCGGGACTAGTCAATGAGCAGTTCTTC. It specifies CASSPGLVNEQFF.

The CDR3 reads CATSTVGVSGKETQYF. CDR3 nucleotide sequence: TGTGCCACCAGCACGGTAGGGGTAAGCGGGAAAGAGACCCAGTACTTC. The V and J genes are TRBV15 and TRBJ2-5, with TRBD2 identical over 7 bases. The germline gives CDR1 LNHNV, CDR2 YYDKDF (reference sequence). J lost 3 bases, V lost 4 bases, and 11 bases had no gene match. This CDR3 comprises 16 residues.

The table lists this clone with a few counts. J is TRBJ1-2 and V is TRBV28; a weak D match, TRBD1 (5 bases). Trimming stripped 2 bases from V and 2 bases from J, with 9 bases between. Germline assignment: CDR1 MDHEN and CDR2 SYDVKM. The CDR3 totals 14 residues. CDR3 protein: CASSLVRGNYGYTF. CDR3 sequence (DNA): TGTGCCAGCAGTTTAGTTAGGGGCAACTATGGCTACACCTTC.

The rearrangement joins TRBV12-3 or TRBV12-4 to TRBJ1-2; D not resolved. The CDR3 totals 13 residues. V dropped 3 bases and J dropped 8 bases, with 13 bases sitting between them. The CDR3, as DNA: TGTGCCAGCAGTTTTAATCTGGGAGTGGGCTACACCTTC. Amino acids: CASSFNLGVGYTF.

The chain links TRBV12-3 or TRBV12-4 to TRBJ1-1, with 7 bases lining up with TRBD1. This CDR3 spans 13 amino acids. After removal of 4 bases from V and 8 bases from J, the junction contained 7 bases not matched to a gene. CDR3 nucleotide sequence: TGTGCCAGCAGTTCCGAACGGACAGGAGAAGCTTTCTTT. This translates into CASSSERTGEAFF.

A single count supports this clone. The DNA of the CDR3 is TGTGCCAGCAGCGTAGCCCATGGGGGGGGCTACGAGCAGTACTTC. Protein: CASSVAHGGGYEQYF. The gene calls are TRBV9 and TRBJ2-7, with 7 nucleotides matching TRBD2. The ends lost 0 bases at V and 3 bases at J; junction bases unmatched: 6. CDR1 and CDR2 (germline): SGDLS, YYNGEE. The CDR3 extends over 15 amino acids.

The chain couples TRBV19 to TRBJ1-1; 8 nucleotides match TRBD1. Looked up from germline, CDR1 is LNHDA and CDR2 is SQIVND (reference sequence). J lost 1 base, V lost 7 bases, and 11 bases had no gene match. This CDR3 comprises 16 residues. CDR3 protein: CASISQGAGANTEAFF. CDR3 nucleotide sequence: TGTGCCAGTATATCGCAGGGGGCGGGGGCGAACACTGAAGCTTTCTTT.

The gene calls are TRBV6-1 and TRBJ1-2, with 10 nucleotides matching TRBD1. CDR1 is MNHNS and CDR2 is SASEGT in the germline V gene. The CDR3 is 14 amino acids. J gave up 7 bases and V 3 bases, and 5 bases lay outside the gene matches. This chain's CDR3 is CASSEGQGFTGYTF. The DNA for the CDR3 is TGTGCCAGCAGTGAGGGACAGGGGTTTACTGGCTACACCTTC.

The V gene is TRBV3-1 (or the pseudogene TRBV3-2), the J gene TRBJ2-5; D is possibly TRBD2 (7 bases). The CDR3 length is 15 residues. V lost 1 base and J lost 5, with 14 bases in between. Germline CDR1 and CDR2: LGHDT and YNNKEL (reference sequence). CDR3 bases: TGTGCCAGCAGCCAAGTCCGGGGGGCAGGGGAGACCCAGTACTTC. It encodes CASSQVRGAGETQYF.

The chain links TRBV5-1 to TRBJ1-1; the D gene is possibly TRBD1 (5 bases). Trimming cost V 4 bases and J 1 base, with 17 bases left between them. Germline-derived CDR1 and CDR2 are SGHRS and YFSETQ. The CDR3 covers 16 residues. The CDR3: CASSPGTGLGNTEAFF. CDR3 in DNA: TGCGCCAGCAGCCCAGGAACAGGCCTAGGGAACACTGAAGCTTTCTTT.

The CDR3 DNA sequence: TGTGCCAGCAGCCTACTTGGACTAGCGAAGATCACAGATACGCAGTATTTT. Its translation is CASSLLGLAKITDTQYF. This rearrangement joins TRBV7-2 to TRBJ2-3, with TRBD2 identical over 9 bases. Trimming removed 5 bases from V and 2 bases from J; junction bases left unmatched: 11. This CDR3 comprises 17 residues. Looked up from germline, CDR1 is SGHTA and CDR2 is FQGNSA.